This T cell receptor (beta chain) was recovered during a study of T cell responses to AZD1222 COVID-19 vaccine. Study results and caveats: Donors skewed white British and female; clonal diversity was possibly underestimated. The study sampled repertoires only after the peak T cell response. Across spike, vaccine-associated CD4 TCRs were found, dominant at 160-218 and 743-854.

Profiling relied on immunoSEQ multiplex PCR, and the TCRdb table lists in-frame clones only, not all of them. The data hold about 93,000 clones, with 85% to 90% observed a single time. Notes on this clone: What it recognizes is unknown.

Germline V gives CDR1 LGHDT, CDR2 YNNKEL (reference sequence). The CDR3 contains 18 residues. Trimming took off 4 bases at V and 0 bases at J, with 19 bases between the two ends. The material sequenced was peripheral blood, taken 28 days after the second AZD1222 dose. The chain links TRBV3-1 (or the pseudogene TRBV3-2) to TRBJ2-4, with a tentative D call TRBD2 (6 bases). The source of this sequence is an adult who received the AZD1222 COVID-19 vaccine. The CDR3 spells CASSPRGRRDRAKNIQYF. Written as DNA, the CDR3 is TGTGCCAGCAGCCCAAGGGGTCGGCGGGATAGAGCCAAAAACATTCAGTACTTC.